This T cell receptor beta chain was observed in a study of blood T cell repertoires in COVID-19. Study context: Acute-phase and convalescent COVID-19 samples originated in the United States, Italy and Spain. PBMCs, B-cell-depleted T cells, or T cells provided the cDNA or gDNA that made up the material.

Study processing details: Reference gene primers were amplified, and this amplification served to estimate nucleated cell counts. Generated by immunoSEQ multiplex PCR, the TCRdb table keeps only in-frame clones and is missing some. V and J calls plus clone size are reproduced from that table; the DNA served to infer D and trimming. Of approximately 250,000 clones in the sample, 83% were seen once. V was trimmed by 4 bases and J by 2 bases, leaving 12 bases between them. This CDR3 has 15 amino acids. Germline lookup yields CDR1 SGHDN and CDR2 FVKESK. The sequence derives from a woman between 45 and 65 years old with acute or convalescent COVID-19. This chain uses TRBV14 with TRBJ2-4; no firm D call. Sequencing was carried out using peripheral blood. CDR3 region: CASSLRGATKNIQYF. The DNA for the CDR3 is TGTGCCAGCAGCCTAAGAGGTGCGACCAAAAACATTCAGTACTTC.